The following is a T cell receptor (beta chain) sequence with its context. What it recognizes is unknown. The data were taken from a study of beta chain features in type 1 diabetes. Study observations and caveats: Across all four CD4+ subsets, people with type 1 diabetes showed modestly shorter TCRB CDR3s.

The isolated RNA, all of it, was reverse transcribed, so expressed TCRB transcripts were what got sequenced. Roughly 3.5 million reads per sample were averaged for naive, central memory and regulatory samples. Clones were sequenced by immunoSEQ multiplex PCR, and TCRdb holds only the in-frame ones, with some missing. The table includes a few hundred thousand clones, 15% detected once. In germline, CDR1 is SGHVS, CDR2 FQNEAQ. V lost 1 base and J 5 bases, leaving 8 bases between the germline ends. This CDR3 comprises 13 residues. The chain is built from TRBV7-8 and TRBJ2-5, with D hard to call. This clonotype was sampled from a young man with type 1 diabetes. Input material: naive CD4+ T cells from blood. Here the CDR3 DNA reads TGTGCCAGCAGCTTAGAAAGTGGCGAGACCCAGTACTTC. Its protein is CASSLESGETQYF.